The next 30 T cell receptor beta chains were all read from a single sample in a study of blood T cells in healthy people across ages. Primers used in a second PCR of about 6 to 11 cycles were a sample-barcoded 5' primer and a J-beta primer mix. TCRdb reprocessed the 5' RACE reads via MiXCR and lists one record per CDR3 protein. Of about a million distinct CDR3 sequences in the sample, around two fifths are singletons; the top ten hold around 12%. Material: blood. Every receptor here comes from a man aged 18-30 years in good health.

V usage is TRBV5-1 and J usage is TRBJ2-1; D is perhaps TRBD1 (6 bases). V was trimmed by 2 bases and J by 7 bases, leaving 16 bases between them. The CDR3 extends over 15 amino acids. Germline assignment: CDR1 SGHRS and CDR2 YFSETQ. Here the CDR3 DNA reads TGCGCCAGCAGCTTATCCGGGACATCCTGGAATGAGCAGTTCTTC. This gives the protein CASSLSGTSWNEQFF.

The table lists this clonotype with a few counts. This chain connects TRBV9 to TRBJ1-2, with no clear D. This CDR3 contains 15 residues. Germline V gene lookup returns CDR1 SGDLS and CDR2 YYNGEE. Trimming removed 2 bases from V and 1 base from J, with 12 bases in between. CDR3 in amino acids: CASSVGQPFNYGYTF. CDR3 in DNA: TGTGCCAGCAGCGTGGGCCAACCATTTAACTATGGCTACACCTTC.

Comments on this clonotype: An end of the junction differs from the germline gene, which may be a read error. In DNA, the CDR3 is TGTGCCAGCAGTTTATGGCGGAGCTCCGACGAGCAGTACTTC. It specifies CASSLWRSSDEQYF. The V call is TRBV12-3 or TRBV12-4, the J call TRBJ2-7; D is undetermined. The length of the CDR3 is 14 residues.

This chain links TRBV7-9 with TRBJ1-1, with a tentative D call TRBD1 (5 bases). V lost 4 bases, J lost 6 bases, and 18 bases lay in between. The CDR3 has 15 amino acids. Per germline, CDR1 SEHNR and CDR2 FQNEAQ (reference sequence). The CDR3 is CASSSRTLGEAEAFF. In DNA form, the CDR3 reads TGTGCCAGCAGCTCGAGGACATTGGGTGAAGCTGAAGCTTTCTTT.

The chain employs TRBV4-2 and TRBJ2-1; 7 bases map to TRBD2. Germline values: CDR1 LGHNA, CDR2 YNFKEQ. The CDR3 has 16 amino acids. The junction had 9 bases not matched to a gene; V was cut back by 4 bases and J by 3 bases. CDR3 in amino acids: CASSRELAELYNEQFF. The CDR3 region has the DNA TGTGCCAGCAGCCGCGAGCTAGCGGAACTCTACAATGAGCAGTTCTTC.

This clonotype was observed a few times. The chain is built from TRBV20-1 and TRBJ1-5, with TRBD1 matching 9 bases. Germline CDR1 and CDR2: DFQATT and SNEGSKA (reference sequence). This CDR3 is built from 13 residues. Losses at the gene ends were 6 bases for V and 7 bases for J; bases not matched to a gene: 7. The CDR3: CSATGTGFQPQHF. The CDR3 nucleotides are TGCAGTGCAACCGGGACAGGGTTCCAGCCCCAGCATTTT.

J is TRBJ1-2 and V is TRBV2; D perhaps matches TRBD1 (6 bases). V lost 8 bases to trimming and J lost 3 bases, with 16 bases between them. Germline V gene sequence: CDR1 SNHLY, CDR2 FYNNEI. CDR3 length: 14 residues. The CDR3: CASAKGQGHYGYTF. In DNA form, the CDR3 reads TGTGCCAGCGCCAAAGGTCAGGGGCACTATGGCTACACCTTC. The variable domain in full, completed from reference TRBV2 and TRBJ1-2, reads EPEVTQTPSHQVTQMGQEVILRCVPISNHLYFYWYRQILGQKVEFLVSFYNNEISEKSEIFDDQFSVERPDGSNFTLKIRSTKLEDSAMYFCASAKGQGHYGYTFGSGTRLTVV.

The chain employs TRBV25-1 and TRBJ1-1, with 8 bases identical to TRBD1. Germline V lookup: CDR1 MGHDK, CDR2 SYGVNS. J was trimmed by 1 base and V by 4 bases; bases with no gene match: 5. The CDR3 is 15 amino acids. CDR3 coding DNA: TGTGCCAGCAGTGCCATGACAGGGGAGAACACTGAAGCTTTCTTT. This gives the protein CASSAMTGENTEAFF.

The CDR3 region has the DNA TGTGCCACCAGCAGTCGCAGGGTTACAGATACGCAGTATTTT. Translating it yields CATSSRRVTDTQYF. The V and J genes are TRBV15 and TRBJ2-3, with D perhaps TRBD1 (5 bases). The CDR3 loop spans 14 amino acids. The V gene's germline CDR1 is LNHNV and CDR2 YYDKDF (reference sequence). V gave up 3 bases and J gave up 3 bases, with 10 bases separating them.

The V gene is TRBV20-1, the J gene TRBJ1-6; D not resolved. Trimming left V 1 base short and J 0 bases short, with 10 bases between. Per germline, CDR1 DFQATT and CDR2 SNEGSKA (reference sequence). The CDR3 is 16 residues long. The chain's CDR3 is CSARVGTSSYNSPLHF. The CDR3 DNA is TGCAGTGCTAGAGTGGGCACTAGCTCCTATAATTCACCCCTCCACTTT.

This clonotype was recorded a few times. The gene calls are TRBV6-5 and TRBJ1-2, with D possibly TRBD1 on 5 matching bases. Germline values: CDR1 MNHEY, CDR2 SVGAGI. V was shortened by 0 bases and J by 4 bases, with 18 bases between the two germline ends. This CDR3 spans 17 amino acids. The CDR3 coding sequence is TGTGCCAGCAGTTACTCCGTCAGGGAAGGGGAAGTCTATGGCTACACCTTC. Residues: CASSYSVREGEVYGYTF.

To note about this clonotype: Being one base from a much bigger clone, this may be a read error. V usage is TRBV12-3 or TRBV12-4 and J usage is TRBJ2-1; D might be TRBD1 or TRBD2, each matching 7 bases. V lost 6 bases and J 3 bases, leaving 15 bases between the germline ends. This CDR3 contains 15 residues. The CDR3 sequence: CASSRTGDYYNEQFF. DNA for the CDR3: TGTGCCAGCAGCCGCACAGGGGACTACTACAATGAGCAGTTCTTC.

This clonotype turned up a few times. The rearrangement uses TRBV12-3 or TRBV12-4 and TRBJ1-2; 8 bases agree with TRBD1. The junction had 9 bases not matched to a gene; V was cut back by 5 bases and J by 7 bases. The length of the CDR3 is 14 residues. The CDR3 is CASSPRDRTSGYTF. The CDR3 DNA is TGTGCCAGCAGTCCCCGGGACAGGACCTCTGGCTACACCTTC.

This chain uses TRBV5-1 with TRBJ2-7; TRBD1 matches at 8 bases. Trimming took 4 bases from V and 0 from J; bases not matched to a gene: 12. From germline, CDR1 is SGHRS and CDR2 YFSETQ. The CDR3 runs to 17 residues. In DNA form, the CDR3 reads TGCGCCAGCAGCCCCGTACCGACCGGGACAGGCTCCTACGAGCAGTACTTC. Amino acids: CASSPVPTGTGSYEQYF. Supplemented by reference TRBV5-1 and TRBJ2-7, the full variable domain reads KAGVTQTPRYLIKTRGQQVTLSCSPISGHRSVSWYQQTPGQGLQFLFEYFSETQRNKGNFPGRFSGRQFSNSRSEMNVSTLELGDSALYLCASSPVPTGTGSYEQYFGPGTRLTVT.

This chain joins TRBV15 and TRBJ2-3; no definite D call. CDR3 length equals 14 residues. Per germline, CDR1 LNHNV and CDR2 YYDKDF (reference sequence). V was cut by 5 bases and J by 1 base, with 10 bases left in between. The chain's CDR3 is CATSAAMGTDTQYF. CDR3 DNA sequence: TGTGCCACCAGCGCTGCCATGGGCACAGATACGCAGTATTTT.

This clonotype was counted a few times. The V gene is TRBV10-3, the J gene TRBJ1-5, with a possible D match to TRBD1 (5 bases). Germline CDR1 ENHRY, CDR2 SYGVKD. Trimming left V 2 bases short and J 7 bases short, with 18 bases between. The CDR3 consists of 16 residues. CDR3 loop: CAISEDHRLTGQPQHF. Written as DNA, the CDR3 is TGTGCCATCAGTGAGGATCACAGGCTGACTGGACAGCCCCAGCATTTT.

The V and J genes are TRBV15 and TRBJ2-1; D is undetermined. CDR1 and CDR2 from the germline V gene are LNHNV and YYDKDF (reference sequence). CDR3 size: 16 residues. Trimming cost V 0 bases and J 10 bases, with 19 bases left between them. The CDR3 coding sequence is TGTGCCACCAGCAGAGACCCGGACCCTTTAGGTGTGGAGCAGTTCTTC. This encodes CATSRDPDPLGVEQFF.

This clonotype was seen a few times. The chain employs TRBV5-4 and TRBJ1-1; 7 nucleotides match TRBD1. CDR3 length: 17 amino acids. J was trimmed by 1 base and V by 3 bases; bases with no gene match: 12. Germline V CDR1 and CDR2: SGHNT, YYREEE (reference sequence). This chain's CDR3 is CASSYLTGAAGNTEAFF. The CDR3 coding sequence is TGTGCCAGCAGCTATCTTACAGGGGCCGCCGGGAACACTGAAGCTTTCTTT.

A few counts support this clonotype. The chain links TRBV7-2 to TRBJ1-1; no reliable D call. This CDR3 is built from 13 residues. Germline V CDR1 and CDR2: SGHTA, FQGNSA. V lost 8 bases and J 4 bases, leaving 14 bases between the germline ends. CDR3 sequence: CASHQSPSTEAFF. As DNA, the CDR3 is TGTGCCAGCCATCAAAGTCCGAGCACTGAAGCTTTCTTT.

The chain employs TRBV2 and TRBJ2-7; possible D gene TRBD1, 5 bases. CDR3 length: 12 residues. The V and J ends lost 8 bases and 2 bases respectively, with 10 bases between them. Germline V gives CDR1 SNHLY, CDR2 FYNNEI. CDR3 in amino acids: CASGAATYEQYF. The CDR3, as DNA: TGTGCCAGCGGGGCCGCCACCTACGAGCAGTACTTC.

This chain links TRBV29-1 with TRBJ2-1, with D uncertain. Near its end, the DNA agrees better with TRBJ2-7, so the J call may be wrong. CDR1 is SQVTM, CDR2 ANQGSEA, per germline. The CDR3 has 12 residues. CDR3 residues: CSANGAYNEQYF. For the CDR3, the DNA is TGCAGCGCCAACGGAGCCTACAATGAGCAGTACTTC.

There are many counts of this clonotype. This chain uses TRBV6-5 with TRBJ1-1; D is undetermined. The CDR3 is 14 residues long. Trimming removed 0 bases at V and 2 bases at J, with 7 bases between. The germline V gene encodes CDR1 MNHEY and CDR2 SVGAGI. This CDR3 reads CASSYSRANTEAFF. CDR3 DNA sequence: TGTGCCAGCAGTTACTCCCGGGCTAACACTGAAGCTTTCTTT.

J is TRBJ2-3 and V is TRBV9, with D unresolved. Germline CDR1 is SGDLS and CDR2 is YYNGEE. This CDR3 has 15 residues. Between the trimmed V and J ends, which lost 0 bases and 1 base, there was a span of 9 bases. The CDR3 sequence: CASSVEIAGTDTQYF. CDR3 nucleotides: TGTGCCAGCAGCGTAGAAATAGCCGGCACAGATACGCAGTATTTT.

Comments on this clonotype: A clone one base away is much larger, so this may be a read error. The chain uses TRBV10-3 and TRBJ2-1; D is perhaps TRBD1 (5 bases). CDR1 is ENHRY, CDR2 SYGVKD, per germline. CDR3 size: 11 residues. The CDR3 coding sequence is TGTGCCATCAGCGAAGGGGATGATCAGTTCTTC. This gives the protein CAISEGDDQFF.

V usage is TRBV5-6 and J usage is TRBJ2-7, with D hard to call. The ends were cut back, 0 bases at V and 0 bases at J, with 13 bases in the middle. Per the germline V gene, CDR1 is SGHDT and CDR2 is YYEEEE. The CDR3 runs 16 residues. This CDR3 is CASSLEVFQSSYEQYF. DNA of the CDR3: TGTGCCAGCAGCTTGGAGGTCTTTCAAAGCTCCTACGAGCAGTACTTC. The variable domain in full, with the rest retrieved from reference TRBV5-6 and TRBJ2-7, is DAGVTQSPTHLIKTRGQQVTLRCSPKSGHDTVSWYQQALGQGPQFIFQYYEEEERQRGNFPDRFSGHQFPNYSSELNVNALLLGDSALYLCASSLEVFQSSYEQYFGPGTRLTVT.

The chain's CDR3 is CASTGGQGYEKLFF. The CDR3 DNA reads as TGTGCCAGCACCGGGGGACAGGGATATGAAAAACTGTTTTTT. J is TRBJ1-4 and V is TRBV12-3 or TRBV12-4, with 9 positions matching TRBD1. V lost 7 bases to trimming and J lost 6 bases; unmatched junction nucleotides: 6. The CDR3 runs to 14 residues.

J is TRBJ2-5 and V is TRBV2; 7 bases match TRBD1. The CDR3 covers 12 residues. The junction had 6 bases not matched to a gene; V was cut back by 6 bases and J by 8 bases. Germline-derived CDR1 and CDR2 are SNHLY and FYNNEI. CDR3 in amino acids: CASRETGATQYF. The CDR3 DNA is TGTGCCAGCAGGGAAACAGGGGCAACCCAGTACTTC.

This clonotype was counted between two and nine times. CDR3 sequence: CSARAGGFGLESSPLHF. In DNA form, the CDR3 reads TGCAGTGCTAGAGCGGGAGGTTTCGGCCTAGAGAGTTCACCCCTCCACTTT. This chain links TRBV20-1 with TRBJ1-6; D is ambiguous. CDR1 and CDR2 (germline): DFQATT, SNEGSKA (reference sequence). The CDR3 consists of 17 residues. V shed 1 base and J shed 9 bases, with 22 bases lying between them.

This chain joins TRBV6-2 or TRBV6-3 and TRBJ2-7; either TRBD1 or TRBD2 may fit D (5 bases each). This CDR3 is 16 amino acids long. The germline V and J ends were trimmed by 4 bases and 3 bases, with 19 bases remaining between them. Germline assignment: CDR1 MNHEY and CDR2 SVGEGT. CDR3 bases: TGTGCCAGCAGTTCACCGGGACCACGAGTATTCTACGAGCAGTACTTC. This gives the protein CASSSPGPRVFYEQYF.

The gene calls are TRBV7-2 and TRBJ2-5; no definite D call. V was cut by 5 bases and J by 1 base, with 8 bases left in between. The V gene's germline CDR1 is SGHTA and CDR2 FQGNSA. The CDR3 loop spans 13 amino acids. Written as DNA, the CDR3 is TGTGCCAGCAGCGTAAAGCCCCAAGAGACCCAGTACTTC. It is translated as CASSVKPQETQYF.